This T cell receptor beta chain was obtained from a study of T-cell reconstitution after alpha-beta-depleted transplantation in children. Unique molecular identifiers were used to barcode this TCRbeta library. Using its own MiXCR run on the PCR reads, TCRdb lists one record per CDR3 protein. Among approximately 400,000 distinct CDR3 sequences listed, under 13% were seen once. The V gene's germline CDR1 is DFQATT and CDR2 SNEGSKA (reference sequence). Trimming removed 6 bases from V and 5 bases from J; junction bases left unmatched: 18. This CDR3 spans 18 amino acids. The chain uses TRBV20-1 and TRBJ2-3; 12 bases fit TRBD2. The origin of this receptor is a human donor who donated a stem cell graft to a child with acute myeloid leukemia. The sequenced sample was PBMCs from the stem cell graft donor, obtained from the stem cell graft. CDR3 nucleotide sequence: TGCAGTGCCGAGGGTTGGGCTAGCGGGAGGGCCTCGGTAGATACGCAGTATTTT. The encoded protein is CSAEGWASGRASVDTQYF.